A selection of T cell receptor beta chains follows, all from one sample in a study of T-cell memory formation after mild COVID-19. TCRdb re-analysed the 5' RACE reads in MiXCR, keeping a single row per CDR3 protein. The sample holds about 250,000 distinct CDR3 sequences; over 15% are singletons and the top ten take 23%. The sample consisted of PBMCs or a T cell subset sorted from them (not recorded which). The origin of the receptors is a man younger than 35 who had mild COVID-19 (a few samples of this study predate the infection). Cell type and time point are not known. Both conserved end residues are part of each CDR3. Each record gives: V gene, D gene, clone size, J gene, CDR3 protein, CDR3 DNA. D genes are given only for firm matches. The size field is filled for only some rows; it gives once, few, many or a size class.

TRBV20-1,.,.,TRBJ2-3,CSASDRHGDTQYF,TGCAGTGCGAGTGACAGGCACGGCGATACGCAGTATTTT
TRBV12-3/TRBV12-4,TRBD1,.,TRBJ2-2,CASSLTGDPGELFF,TGTGCCAGCAGTCTCACAGGGGATCCCGGGGAGCTGTTTTTT
TRBV4-1,.,.,TRBJ2-3,CASSQEDHPGDTQYF,TGCGCCAGCAGCCAAGAGGACCACCCGGGAGATACGCAGTATTTT
TRBV24-1,.,.,TRBJ2-7,CATSAGGHNYEQYF,TGTGCCACCAGTGCAGGTGGACATAACTACGAGCAGTACTTC
TRBV10-2,.,few,TRBJ1-6,CASSEQQGTPLHF,TGCGCCAGCAGTGAGCAACAGGGTACACCCCTCCACTTT
TRBV12-3/TRBV12-4,.,few,TRBJ1-6,CASTSRGSNSPLHF,TGTGCCAGCACCTCCCGGGGGTCGAATTCACCCCTCCACTTT
TRBV28,.,.,TRBJ2-2,CASGAPWTVTGELFF,TGTGCCTCGGGGGCGCCTTGGACGGTCACCGGGGAGCTGTTTTTT
TRBV10-3,TRBD1,few,TRBJ2-5,CAISESQTGSRETQYF,TGTGCCATCAGTGAGTCTCAGACAGGGTCGAGGGAGACCCAGTACTTC
TRBV14,.,few,TRBJ2-3,CASSQDFGRAPDTQYF,TGTGCCAGCAGCCAAGATTTCGGCCGGGCTCCCGATACGCAGTATTTT
TRBV6-5,.,few,TRBJ1-2,CASSYGVGFGYTF,TGTGCCAGCAGTTACGGCGTTGGGTTTGGCTACACCTTC
TRBV6-5,.,.,TRBJ1-1,CASSPVWKAEAFF,TGTGCCAGCAGCCCCGTGTGGAAGGCTGAAGCTTTCTTT
TRBV7-2,.,.,TRBJ1-5,CASRAANQPQHF,TGTGCCAGTCGAGCGGCCAATCAGCCCCAGCATTTT
TRBV6-1,TRBD1,few,TRBJ2-2,CASIQGATGELFF,TGTGCCAGCATCCAGGGGGCCACCGGGGAGCTGTTTTTT
TRBV5-1,.,.,TRBJ1-1,CASSLGDLKNTEAFF,TGCGCCAGCAGCTTGGGCGACTTAAAGAACACTGAAGCTTTCTTT
TRBV29-1,TRBD1,.,TRBJ2-1,CSVEEWTGGDEQFF,TGCAGCGTTGAAGAATGGACAGGGGGCGATGAGCAGTTCTTC
TRBV20-1,.,many,TRBJ1-3,CSASRFSSGNTIYF,TGCAGTGCTAGTAGGTTTTCCTCTGGAAACACCATATATTTT
TRBV11-2,.,.,TRBJ1-1,CASSLVSGPGGTEAFF,TGTGCCAGCAGCTTAGTTTCAGGCCCCGGGGGCACTGAAGCTTTCTTT
TRBV5-1,.,many,TRBJ1-3,CASSEGLYSGNTIYF,TGCGCCAGCAGCGAGGGGTTATACTCTGGAAACACCATATATTTT
TRBV9,.,many,TRBJ2-2,CASSPGPNTGELFF,TGTGCCAGCTCACCCGGGCCGAACACCGGGGAGCTGTTTTTT
TRBV10-3,.,few,TRBJ2-3,CAISYEDTQYF,TGTGCCATCAGTTACGAAGATACGCAGTATTTT
TRBV5-1,TRBD1,.,TRBJ2-2,CASSLSMTGGTGELFF,TGCGCCAGCAGCTTGTCTATGACAGGGGGCACCGGGGAGCTGTTTTTT
TRBV7-2,.,.,TRBJ1-5,CASSFGDRSNQPQHF,TGTGCCAGCAGCTTCGGCGACAGGTCCAATCAGCCCCAGCATTTT
TRBV6-5,.,few,TRBJ1-4,CASSSIHSNEKLFF,TGTGCCAGCAGTTCAATCCATTCTAATGAAAAACTGTTTTTT
TRBV12-3/TRBV12-4,.,many,TRBJ2-3,CASSVLLADTQYF,TGTGCCAGCAGTGTCCTTCTCGCAGATACGCAGTATTTT
TRBV12-3/TRBV12-4,.,few,TRBJ2-5,CASILLGEETQYF,TGTGCCAGCATACTACTTGGAGAAGAGACCCAGTACTTC
TRBV18,.,few,TRBJ1-4,CASSPDEAFREKLFF,TGTGCCAGCTCACCGGATGAGGCGTTCAGGGAAAAACTGTTTTTT
TRBV4-1,.,.,TRBJ2-7,CASSSGRGYEQYF,TGCGCCAGCAGCTCGGGCAGGGGCTACGAGCAGTACTTC
TRBV5-1,TRBD1,.,TRBJ1-2,CASSSTGQGGYGYTF,TGCGCCAGCAGCTCAACGGGACAGGGAGGCTATGGCTACACCTTC
TRBV5-1,TRBD1,few,TRBJ2-1,CASSYRDRTYNEQFF,TGCGCCAGCAGCTACCGGGACAGGACTTACAATGAGCAGTTCTTC
TRBV7-9,.,.,TRBJ1-2,CASSLHDGNYGYTF,TGTGCCAGCAGCTTACACGACGGAAACTATGGCTACACCTTC
TRBV6-5,TRBD1,.,TRBJ1-2,CASSPWDRGQDGYTF,TGTGCCAGCAGTCCGTGGGACAGGGGGCAGGATGGCTACACCTTC
TRBV27,.,.,TRBJ1-1,CASKGTGIEAFF,TGTGCCAGCAAAGGGACGGGTATTGAAGCTTTCTTT
TRBV5-1,.,.,TRBJ2-3,CASSRDPQGDTQYF,TGCGCCAGCAGTCGGGACCCCCAGGGAGATACGCAGTATTTT
TRBV4-1,.,few,TRBJ1-5,CASSHDPGSNPNQPQHF,TGCGCCAGCAGCCATGATCCCGGGAGCAACCCCAATCAGCCCCAGCATTTT
TRBV18,.,.,TRBJ2-3,CASSRSGGPYTDTQYF,TGTGCCAGCTCACGGTCCGGGGGGCCTTACACAGATACGCAGTATTTT
TRBV6-2/TRBV6-3,.,few,TRBJ2-3,CASSPSSGPRTDTQYF,TGTGCCAGCAGCCCCTCGAGCGGTCCACGGACGGATACGCAGTATTTT
TRBV5-5,.,few,TRBJ2-3,CASSSGWQPASPDTQYF,TGTGCCAGCAGCTCAGGATGGCAGCCGGCTAGTCCAGATACGCAGTATTTT
TRBV10-3,.,few,TRBJ1-1,CAISRRQNTEAFF,TGTGCCATCAGTCGACGGCAGAACACTGAAGCTTTCTTT
TRBV7-2,.,.,TRBJ2-2,CASTQRMSGELFF,TGTGCCAGCACCCAGAGGATGTCCGGGGAGCTGTTTTTT
TRBV4-3,.,once,TRBJ2-6,CASSLNLQASGANVLTF,TGCGCCAGCAGCCTAAACTTACAGGCCTCTGGGGCCAACGTCCTGACTTTC
TRBV12-3/TRBV12-4,.,few,TRBJ1-5,CASSFGSQDNQPQHF,TGTGCCAGCAGTTTTGGATCACAGGACAATCAGCCCCAGCATTTT
TRBV4-1,.,few,TRBJ1-5,CASSRGLSNQPQHF,TGCGCCAGCAGCCGAGGTCTAAGCAATCAGCCCCAGCATTTT
TRBV7-2,TRBD1,.,TRBJ2-5,CASSLGTGTVETQYF,TGTGCCAGCAGCTTGGGGACAGGGACGGTGGAGACCCAGTACTTC
TRBV2,.,.,TRBJ2-7,CASTGFNEQYF,TGTGCCAGCACAGGTTTCAACGAGCAGTACTTC